These 6 T cell receptor beta chains were sequenced from one sample in a study of glioma-infiltrating T cells after dendritic cell vaccination. Generated by immunoSEQ multiplex PCR, the TCRdb table keeps only in-frame clones and is missing some. In the table there are fewer than 85,000 clones, roughly 80% of which are singletons. The specimen was blood, collected before dendritic cell vaccination. All receptors come from a human donor with glioblastoma.

The chain joins TRBV2 to TRBJ2-7; 8 bases align to TRBD1. V lost 6 bases and J lost 0; bases outside the gene matches: 10. The CDR3 is made up of 16 amino acids. Germline lookup yields CDR1 SNHLY and CDR2 FYNNEI. CDR3 protein: CASSLGQGTSSYEQYF. The CDR3 DNA sequence: TGTGCCAGCAGCCTAGGACAGGGAACGAGCTCCTACGAGCAGTACTTC.

This chain joins TRBV10-1 and TRBJ2-1; possibly TRBD2 for D (5 bases). Germline V gives CDR1 WNHNN, CDR2 SYGVQD (reference sequence). V was clipped by 8 bases and J by 8 bases, with 13 bases between them. The CDR3 runs to 12 residues. CDR3 DNA sequence: TGCGCCAGCGGACTCCGTAGCGATGAGCAGTTCTTC. Translated, it gives CASGLRSDEQFF.

The genes are TRBV2 and TRBJ1-5; TRBD1 is a possible D gene (5 bases). Germline V gene lookup returns CDR1 SNHLY and CDR2 FYNNEI. The germline V and J ends were trimmed by 4 bases and 7 bases, with 14 bases remaining between them. The CDR3 loop spans 14 amino acids. The chain's CDR3 is CASSAVGGDQPQHF. CDR3 coding DNA: TGTGCCAGCAGTGCGGTGGGGGGGGACCAGCCCCAGCATTTT.

In regard to this clone: The junction and the germline gene differ at one end; a read error may be behind it. This chain uses TRBV10-1 with TRBJ1-4; D is unclear. Germline loops: CDR1 WNHNN, CDR2 SYGVQD (reference sequence). The CDR3 sequence is 16 residues long. In DNA form, the CDR3 reads TGCGCCAGCAGTGAGTCGAACGGGGAGTCTAAGGAAAAACTGTTTTTT. Protein: CASSESNGESKEKLFF.

This sequence joins TRBV19 and TRBJ1-6; D may be TRBD1 (5 bases). V was clipped by 0 bases and J by 11 bases, with 14 bases between them. CDR1 is LNHDA, CDR2 SQIVND, per germline (reference sequence). CDR3 length: 15 residues. CDR3 sequence: CASSIDLEGRAPLHF. CDR3 in DNA: TGTGCCAGTAGTATAGATCTGGAGGGCAGGGCACCCCTCCACTTT.

This clone turned up a few times. This rearrangement joins TRBV18 to TRBJ1-1, with D perhaps matching TRBD1 (5 bases). CDR1 and CDR2 from the germline V gene are KGHSH and LQKENI. Trimming removed 6 bases from V and 6 bases from J, with 20 bases in between. The CDR3 has 15 amino acids. CDR3 nucleotide sequence: TGTGCCAGCTCCCCCTCTGGAGAACGGGGGGCTGAAGCTTTCTTT. It encodes CASSPSGERGAEAFF.